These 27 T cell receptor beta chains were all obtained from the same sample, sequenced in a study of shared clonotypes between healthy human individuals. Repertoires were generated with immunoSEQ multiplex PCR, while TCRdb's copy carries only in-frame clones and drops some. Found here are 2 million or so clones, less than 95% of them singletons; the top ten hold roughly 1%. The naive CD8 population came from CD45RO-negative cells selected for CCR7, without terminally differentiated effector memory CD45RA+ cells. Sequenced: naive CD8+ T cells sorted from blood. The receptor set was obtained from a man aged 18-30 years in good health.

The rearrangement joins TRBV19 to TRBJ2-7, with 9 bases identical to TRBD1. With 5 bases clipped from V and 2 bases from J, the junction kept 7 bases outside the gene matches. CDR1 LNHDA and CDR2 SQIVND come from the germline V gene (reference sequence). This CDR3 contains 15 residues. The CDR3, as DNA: TGTGCCAGTAGTCGATGGACAGGGGAAGCCTACGAGCAGTACTTC. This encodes CASSRWTGEAYEQYF.

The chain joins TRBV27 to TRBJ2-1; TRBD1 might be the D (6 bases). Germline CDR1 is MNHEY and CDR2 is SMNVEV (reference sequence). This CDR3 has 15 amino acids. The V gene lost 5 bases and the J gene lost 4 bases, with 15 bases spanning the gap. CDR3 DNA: TGTGCCAGCAGTATTGTCCGACAGGTTTACAATGAGCAGTTCTTC. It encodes CASSIVRQVYNEQFF.

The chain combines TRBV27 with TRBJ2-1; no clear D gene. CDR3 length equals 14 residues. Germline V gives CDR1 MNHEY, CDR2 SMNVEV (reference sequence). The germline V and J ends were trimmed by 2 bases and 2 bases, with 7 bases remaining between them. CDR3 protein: CASSLAWTYNEQFF. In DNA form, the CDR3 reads TGTGCCAGCAGTTTAGCCTGGACCTACAATGAGCAGTTCTTC.

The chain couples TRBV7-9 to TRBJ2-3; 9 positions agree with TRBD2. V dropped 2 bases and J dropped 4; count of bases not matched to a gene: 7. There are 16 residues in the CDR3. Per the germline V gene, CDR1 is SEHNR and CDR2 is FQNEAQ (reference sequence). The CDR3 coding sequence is TGTGCCAGCAGCTTACGTGGCAGCGGGGGGTCAGATACGCAGTATTTT. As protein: CASSLRGSGGSDTQYF.

CDR3 coding DNA: TGTGCCAGCAGCTCCTACCCCGGGACTAGCGGCAATGAGCAGTTCTTC. It yields the protein CASSSYPGTSGNEQFF. The genes are TRBV7-6 and TRBJ2-1; 11 nucleotides line up with TRBD2. The CDR3 length is 16 residues. Germline V gene data show CDR1 as SGHVS and CDR2 as FNYEAQ. V was clipped by 4 bases and J by 6 bases; unmatched bases: 8.

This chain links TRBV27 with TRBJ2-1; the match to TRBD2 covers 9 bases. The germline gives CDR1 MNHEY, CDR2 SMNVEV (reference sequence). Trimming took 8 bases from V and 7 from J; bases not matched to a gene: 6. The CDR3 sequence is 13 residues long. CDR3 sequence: CASLAGGGNEQFF. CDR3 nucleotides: TGTGCCAGCTTGGCGGGAGGGGGGAATGAGCAGTTCTTC.

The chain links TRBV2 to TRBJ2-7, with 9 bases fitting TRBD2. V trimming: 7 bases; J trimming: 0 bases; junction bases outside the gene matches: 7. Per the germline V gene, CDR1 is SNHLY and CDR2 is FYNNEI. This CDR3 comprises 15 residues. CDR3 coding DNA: TGTGCCAGCACAACAAATAGCGGGAGCTCCTACGAGCAGTACTTC. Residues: CASTTNSGSSYEQYF.

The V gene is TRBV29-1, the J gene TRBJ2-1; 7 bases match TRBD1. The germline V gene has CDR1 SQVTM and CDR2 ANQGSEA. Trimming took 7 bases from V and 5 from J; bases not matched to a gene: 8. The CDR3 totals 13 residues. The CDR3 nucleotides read TGCAGCGCCGAGGGGACAGCTGACAATGAGCAGTTCTTC. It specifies CSAEGTADNEQFF.

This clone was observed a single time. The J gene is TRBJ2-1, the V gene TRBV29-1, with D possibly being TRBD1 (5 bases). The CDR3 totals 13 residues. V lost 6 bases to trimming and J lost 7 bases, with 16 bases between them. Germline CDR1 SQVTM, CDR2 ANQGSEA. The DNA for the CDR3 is TGCAGCGTATCGACCAGGGTTGAGAATGAGCAGTTCTTC. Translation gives CSVSTRVENEQFF.

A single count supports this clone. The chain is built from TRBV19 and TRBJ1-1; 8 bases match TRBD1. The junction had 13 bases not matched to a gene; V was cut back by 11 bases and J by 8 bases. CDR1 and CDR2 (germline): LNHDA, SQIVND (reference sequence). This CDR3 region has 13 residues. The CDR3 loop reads CACRTGNFQEAFF. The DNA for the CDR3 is TGTGCCTGTCGGACAGGGAATTTTCAGGAAGCTTTCTTT.

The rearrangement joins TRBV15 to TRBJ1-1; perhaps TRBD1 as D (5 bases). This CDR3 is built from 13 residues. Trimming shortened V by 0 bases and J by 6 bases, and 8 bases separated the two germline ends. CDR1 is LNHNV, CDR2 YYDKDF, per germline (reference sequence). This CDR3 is CATSRDGGSEAFF. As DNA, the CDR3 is TGTGCCACCAGCAGAGATGGGGGTTCTGAAGCTTTCTTT.

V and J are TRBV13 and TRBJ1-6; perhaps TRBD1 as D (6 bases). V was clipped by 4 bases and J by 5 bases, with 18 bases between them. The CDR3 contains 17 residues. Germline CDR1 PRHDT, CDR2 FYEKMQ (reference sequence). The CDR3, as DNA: TGTGCCAGCAGCTCCTCGACAGGACGAGGAAATAATTCACCCCTCCACTTT. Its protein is CASSSSTGRGNNSPLHF.

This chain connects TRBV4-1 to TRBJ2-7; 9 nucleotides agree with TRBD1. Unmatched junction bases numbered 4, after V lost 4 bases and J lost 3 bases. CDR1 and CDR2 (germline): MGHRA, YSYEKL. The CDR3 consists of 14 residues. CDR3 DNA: TGCGCCAGCAGCCCACAGGGGGCCGGCTACGAGCAGTACTTC. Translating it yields CASSPQGAGYEQYF.

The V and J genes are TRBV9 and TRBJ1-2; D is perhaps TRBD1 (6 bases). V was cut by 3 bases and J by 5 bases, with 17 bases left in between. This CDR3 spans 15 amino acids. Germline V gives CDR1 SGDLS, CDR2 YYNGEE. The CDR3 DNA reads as TGTGCCAGCAGCGCCCCCCCCGGGGGCGCTTATGGCTACACCTTC. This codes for CASSAPPGGAYGYTF.

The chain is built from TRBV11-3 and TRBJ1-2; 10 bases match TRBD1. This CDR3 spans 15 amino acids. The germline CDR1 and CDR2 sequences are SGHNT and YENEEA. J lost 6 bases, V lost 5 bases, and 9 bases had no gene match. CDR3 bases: TGTGCCAGCAGCAAACGACCGACAGGGGGCAATGGCTACACCTTC. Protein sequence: CASSKRPTGGNGYTF.

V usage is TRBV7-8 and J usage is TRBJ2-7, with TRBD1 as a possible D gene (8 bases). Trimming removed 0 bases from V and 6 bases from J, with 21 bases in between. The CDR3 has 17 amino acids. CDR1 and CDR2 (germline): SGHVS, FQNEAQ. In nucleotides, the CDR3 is TGTGCCAGCAGCTTAGCGTGGAAGGACAGGGAGGGAGGCGAGCAGTACTTC. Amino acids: CASSLAWKDREGGEQYF.

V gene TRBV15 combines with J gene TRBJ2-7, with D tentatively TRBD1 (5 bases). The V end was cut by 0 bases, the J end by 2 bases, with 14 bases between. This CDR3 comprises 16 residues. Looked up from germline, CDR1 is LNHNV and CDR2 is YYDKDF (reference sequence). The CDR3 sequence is CATSRDLAGYPYEQYF. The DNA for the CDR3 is TGTGCCACCAGCAGAGATCTGGCAGGGTACCCCTACGAGCAGTACTTC.

CDR3 amino acids: CASSGTGSGELFF. CDR3 DNA: TGTGCCAGCAGTGGGACAGGGAGCGGGGAGCTGTTTTTT. This sequence joins TRBV2 and TRBJ2-2; TRBD1 matches 8 bases. The CDR3 loop spans 13 amino acids. The trim removed 4 bases at V and 7 bases at J, leaving 2 bases unmatched. The germline gives CDR1 SNHLY, CDR2 FYNNEI. Full variable domain (remainder filled in from reference TRBV2 and TRBJ2-2): EPEVTQTPSHQVTQMGQEVILRCVPISNHLYFYWYRQILGQKVEFLVSFYNNEISEKSEIFDDQFSVERPDGSNFTLKIRSTKLEDSAMYFCASSGTGSGELFFGEGSRLTVL.

CDR3 DNA: TGTGCCAGCAGCTTAGAAGGTTTAGGGACCCAGTACTTC. Encoded protein: CASSLEGLGTQYF. The rearrangement links TRBV7-9 to TRBJ2-5; D not certain. Germline CDR1 SEHNR, CDR2 FQNEAQ (reference sequence). The CDR3 extends over 13 amino acids. The ends were cut back, 1 base at V and 7 bases at J, with 10 bases in the middle.

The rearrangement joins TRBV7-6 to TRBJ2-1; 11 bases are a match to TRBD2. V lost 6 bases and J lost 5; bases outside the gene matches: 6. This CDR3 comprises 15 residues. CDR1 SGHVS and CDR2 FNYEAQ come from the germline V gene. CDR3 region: CASRPTSGGDNEQFF. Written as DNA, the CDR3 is TGTGCCAGCAGACCTACTAGCGGGGGAGACAATGAGCAGTTCTTC.

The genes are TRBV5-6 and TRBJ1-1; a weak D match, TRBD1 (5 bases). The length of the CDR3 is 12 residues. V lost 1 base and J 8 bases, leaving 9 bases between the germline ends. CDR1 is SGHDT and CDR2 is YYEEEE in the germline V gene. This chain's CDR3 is CASSLTRGEAFF. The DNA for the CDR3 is TGTGCCAGCAGCTTGACGCGGGGCGAAGCTTTCTTT.

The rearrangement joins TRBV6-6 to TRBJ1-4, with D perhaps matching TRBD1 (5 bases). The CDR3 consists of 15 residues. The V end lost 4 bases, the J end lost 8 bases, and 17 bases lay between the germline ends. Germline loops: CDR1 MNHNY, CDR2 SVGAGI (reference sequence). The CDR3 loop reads CASSFTHAGPEKLFF. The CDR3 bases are TGTGCCAGCAGTTTTACCCACGCGGGGCCGGAAAAACTGTTTTTT.

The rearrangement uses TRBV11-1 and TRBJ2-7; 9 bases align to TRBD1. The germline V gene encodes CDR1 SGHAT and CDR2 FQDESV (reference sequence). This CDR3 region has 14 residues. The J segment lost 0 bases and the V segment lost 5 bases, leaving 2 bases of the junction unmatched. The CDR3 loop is CASSLQGASYEQYF. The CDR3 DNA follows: TGTGCCAGCAGCCTACAGGGGGCCTCCTACGAGCAGTACTTC. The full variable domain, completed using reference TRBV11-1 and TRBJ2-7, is EAEVAQSPRYKITEKSQAVAFWCDPISGHATLYWYRQILGQGPELLVQFQDESVVDDSQLPKDRFSAERLKGVDSTLKIQPAELGDSAMYLCASSLQGASYEQYFGPGTRLTVT.

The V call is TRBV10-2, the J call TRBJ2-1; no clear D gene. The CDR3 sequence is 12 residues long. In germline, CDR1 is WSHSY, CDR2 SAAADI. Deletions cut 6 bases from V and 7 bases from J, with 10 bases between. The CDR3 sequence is CASRVPGNEQFF. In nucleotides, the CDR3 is TGCGCCAGCAGAGTCCCCGGGAATGAGCAGTTCTTC.

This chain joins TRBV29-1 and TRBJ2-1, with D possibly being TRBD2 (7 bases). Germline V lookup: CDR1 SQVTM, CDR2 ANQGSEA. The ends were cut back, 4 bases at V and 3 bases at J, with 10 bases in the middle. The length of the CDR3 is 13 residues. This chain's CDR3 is CSVAGGVYNEQFF. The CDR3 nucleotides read TGCAGCGTTGCGGGGGGCGTCTACAATGAGCAGTTCTTC.

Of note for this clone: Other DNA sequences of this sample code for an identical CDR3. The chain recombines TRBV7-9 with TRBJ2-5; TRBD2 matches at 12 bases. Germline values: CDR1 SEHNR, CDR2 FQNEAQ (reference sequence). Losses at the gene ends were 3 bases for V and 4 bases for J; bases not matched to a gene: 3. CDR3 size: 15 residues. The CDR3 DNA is TGTGCCAGCAGCTTGACTAGCGGGGGTCGAGAGACCCAGTACTTC. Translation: CASSLTSGGRETQYF.

For the CDR3, the DNA is TGCGCCAGCAGCCAAGGTAGCGGGGATTATTACCAAGAGACCCAGTACTTC. This translates into CASSQGSGDYYQETQYF. This sequence joins TRBV4-1 and TRBJ2-5; TRBD2 matches at 8 bases. The CDR3 spans 17 residues. Per germline, CDR1 MGHRA and CDR2 YSYEKL. Trimming at V came to 1 base and at J to 0 bases, leaving 7 bases not matched to a gene.